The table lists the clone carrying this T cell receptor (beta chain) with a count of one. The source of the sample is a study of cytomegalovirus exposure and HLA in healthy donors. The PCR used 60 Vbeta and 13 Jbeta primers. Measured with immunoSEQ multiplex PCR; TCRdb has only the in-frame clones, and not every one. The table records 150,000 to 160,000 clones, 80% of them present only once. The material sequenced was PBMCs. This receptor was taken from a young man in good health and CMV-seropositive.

The CDR3 bases are TGTGCCAGCAGCTTGCGAAGGGGGGATACGCAGTATTTT. Protein product: CASSLRRGDTQYF. The J gene is TRBJ2-3, the V gene TRBV11-2; a weak D match, TRBD1 (6 bases). Germline V gene sequence: CDR1 SGHAT, CDR2 FQNNGV. The CDR3 totals 13 residues. Trimming removed 3 bases at V and 6 bases at J, with 10 bases between.